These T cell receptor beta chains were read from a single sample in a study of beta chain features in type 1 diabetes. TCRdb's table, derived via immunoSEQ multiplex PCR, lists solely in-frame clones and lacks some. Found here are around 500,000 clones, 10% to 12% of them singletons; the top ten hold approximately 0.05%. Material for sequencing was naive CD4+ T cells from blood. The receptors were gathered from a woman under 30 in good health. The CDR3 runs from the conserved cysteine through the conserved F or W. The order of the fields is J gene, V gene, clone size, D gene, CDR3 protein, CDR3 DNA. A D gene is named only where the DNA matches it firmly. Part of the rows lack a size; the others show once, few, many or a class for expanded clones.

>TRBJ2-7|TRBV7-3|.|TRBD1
CASSLTGRYEQYF
TGTGCCAGCAGCTTGACAGGGCGCTACGAGCAGTACTTC
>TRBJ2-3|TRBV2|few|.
CASSEITDTQYF
TGTGCCAGCAGTGAAATCACAGATACGCAGTATTTT
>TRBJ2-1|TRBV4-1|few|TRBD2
CASSRGTSGDYNEQFF
TGCGCCAGCAGCCGCGGGACTAGCGGAGATTACAATGAGCAGTTCTTC
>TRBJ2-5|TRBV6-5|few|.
CASSYSTAQETQYF
TGTGCCAGCAGTTACAGTACAGCCCAAGAGACCCAGTACTTC
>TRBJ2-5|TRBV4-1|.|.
CASSPSRGQETQYF
TGCGCCAGCAGCCCCTCCCGGGGGCAAGAGACCCAGTACTTC
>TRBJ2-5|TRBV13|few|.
CASSLAFGGDQETQYF
TGTGCCAGCAGCTTAGCCTTCGGAGGCGACCAAGAGACCCAGTACTTC
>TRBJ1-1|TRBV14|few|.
CASSQGRNTEAFF
TGTGCCAGCAGCCAAGGACGGAACACTGAAGCTTTCTTT
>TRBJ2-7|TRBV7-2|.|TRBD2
CASSLRQGGLAESEQYF
TGTGCCAGCAGCCTCCGTCAGGGGGGACTAGCGGAAAGCGAGCAGTACTTC
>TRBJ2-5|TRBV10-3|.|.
CAISEPGQGMAETQYF
TGTGCCATCAGTGAACCTGGGCAGGGGATGGCAGAGACCCAGTACTTC
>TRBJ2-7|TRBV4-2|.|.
CASSPMGQGSYEQYF
TGTGCCAGCAGCCCTATGGGGCAGGGGTCGTACGAGCAGTACTTC
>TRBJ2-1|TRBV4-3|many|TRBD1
CASSQSTGDNEQFF
TGCGCCAGCAGCCAAAGTACAGGGGACAATGAGCAGTTCTTC
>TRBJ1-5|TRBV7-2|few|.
CASSLEGRGNQPQHF
TGTGCCAGCAGCTTAGAGGGCAGGGGCAATCAGCCCCAGCATTTT
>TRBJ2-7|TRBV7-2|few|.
CASSPQGGSYEQYF
TGTGCCAGCAGCCCACAGGGAGGATCCTACGAGCAGTACTTC
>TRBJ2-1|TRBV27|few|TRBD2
CASRRTSGAGYNEQFF
TGTGCCAGCAGGCGGACTAGCGGGGCAGGGTACAATGAGCAGTTCTTC
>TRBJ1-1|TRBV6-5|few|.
CASSYFFRGTEAFF
TGTGCCAGCAGTTATTTTTTTCGAGGTACTGAAGCTTTCTTT
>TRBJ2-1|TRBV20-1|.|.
CSARRDEQFF
TGCAGTGCCCGACGCGATGAGCAGTTCTTC
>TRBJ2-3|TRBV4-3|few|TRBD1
CASSPLPAGGFTDTQYF
TGCGCCAGCAGCCCCCTCCCTGCAGGGGGCTTCACAGATACGCAGTATTTT
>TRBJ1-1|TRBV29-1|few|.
CSVEDGAEAFF
TGCAGCGTTGAAGACGGAGCTGAAGCTTTCTTT
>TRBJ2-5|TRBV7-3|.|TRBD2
CASRRTRTSGAKQETQYF
TGTGCCAGCAGGCGTACCCGGACTAGCGGAGCCAAACAAGAGACCCAGTACTTC
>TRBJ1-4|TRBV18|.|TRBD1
CASSSTGVGEKLFF
TGTGCCAGCTCTTCGACAGGGGTTGGTGAAAAACTGTTTTTT
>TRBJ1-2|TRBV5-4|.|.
CASSPPGVDYGYTF
TGTGCCAGCAGCCCCCCCGGGGTGGACTATGGCTACACCTTC
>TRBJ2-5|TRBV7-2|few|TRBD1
CASSATGGRETQYF
TGTGCCAGCAGCGCTACAGGGGGCCGTGAGACCCAGTACTTC
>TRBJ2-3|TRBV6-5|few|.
CASSYGDTQYF
TGTGCCAGCAGTTACGGCGATACGCAGTATTTT
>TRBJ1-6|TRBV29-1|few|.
CSVRSSYNSPLHF
TGCAGCGTCCGAAGCTCCTATAATTCACCCCTCCACTTT
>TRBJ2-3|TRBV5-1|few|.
CASSLDGTQYF
TGCGCCAGCAGCTTGGATGGTACGCAGTATTTT
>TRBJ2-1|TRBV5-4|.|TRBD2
CASSFRREGNEQFF
TGTGCCAGCAGCTTCCGGCGGGAGGGCAATGAGCAGTTCTTC
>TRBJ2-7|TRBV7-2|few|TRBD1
CASRPQDRSYEQYF
TGTGCCAGCCGGCCCCAGGACAGGAGCTACGAGCAGTACTTC
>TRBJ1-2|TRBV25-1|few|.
CASSEFLTGLRGYTF
TGTGCCAGCAGTGAGTTTCTCACAGGGCTACGTGGCTACACCTTC
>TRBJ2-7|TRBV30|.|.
CAWSVSVHEQYF
TGTGCCTGGAGTGTATCGGTCCACGAGCAGTACTTC
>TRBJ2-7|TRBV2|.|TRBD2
CASSTGTSGAYEQYF
TGTGCCAGCAGTACTGGGACTAGCGGGGCCTACGAGCAGTACTTC
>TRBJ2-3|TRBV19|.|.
CASSISLANTPQYF
TGTGCCAGTAGTATAAGCTTGGCGAACACACCGCAGTATTTT
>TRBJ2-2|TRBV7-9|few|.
CASSLSTVNTGELFF
TGTGCCAGCAGCTTATCGACAGTGAACACCGGGGAGCTGTTTTTT
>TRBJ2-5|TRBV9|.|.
CASSVGGNGLQETQYF
TGTGCCAGCAGCGTAGGAGGTAACGGCCTCCAAGAGACCCAGTACTTC
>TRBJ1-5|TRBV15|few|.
CATSRGNQPQHF
TGTGCCACCAGCAGAGGAAATCAGCCCCAGCATTTT
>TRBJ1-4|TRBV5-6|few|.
CASSSREANEKLFF
TGTGCCAGCTCCAGCAGGGAGGCTAATGAAAAACTGTTTTTT
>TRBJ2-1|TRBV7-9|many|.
CASSLDLRGNEQFF
TGTGCCAGCAGCTTAGACCTCCGAGGGAATGAGCAGTTCTTC
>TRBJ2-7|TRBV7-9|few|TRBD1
CASSPRDRGYEQYF
TGTGCCAGCAGCCCCCGGGACAGGGGTTACGAGCAGTACTTC
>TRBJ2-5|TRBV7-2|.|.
CASSFWGLQETQYF
TGTGCCAGCAGCTTTTGGGGCTTACAAGAGACCCAGTACTTC
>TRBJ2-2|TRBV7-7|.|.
CASSLGQANTGELFF
TGTGCCAGCAGCTTAGGACAGGCGAACACCGGGGAGCTGTTTTTT
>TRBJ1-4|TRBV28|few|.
CASSWGGGEKLFF
TGTGCCAGCAGTTGGGGGGGCGGTGAAAAACTGTTTTTT
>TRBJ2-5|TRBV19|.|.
CASSIDRAETQYF
TGTGCCAGTAGTATAGACAGGGCTGAGACCCAGTACTTC
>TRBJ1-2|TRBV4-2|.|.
CASSQKQGIYGYTF
TGTGCCAGCAGCCAGAAACAGGGCATCTATGGCTACACCTTC
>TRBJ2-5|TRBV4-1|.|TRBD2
CASSQLVAGGPETQYF
TGCGCCAGCAGCCAACTGGTAGCGGGGGGTCCAGAGACCCAGTACTTC
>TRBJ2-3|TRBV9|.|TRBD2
CASSAPSGGVADTQYF
TGTGCCAGCAGCGCTCCCAGCGGGGGGGTTGCAGATACGCAGTATTTT
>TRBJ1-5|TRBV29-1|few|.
CSVGEGINQPQHF
TGCAGCGTTGGAGAGGGGATCAATCAGCCCCAGCATTTT
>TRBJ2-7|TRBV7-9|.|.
CASSSGSGRYEQYF
TGTGCCAGCAGCTCCGGAAGCGGGCGATACGAGCAGTACTTC
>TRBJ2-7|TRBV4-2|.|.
CASSLITGNYEQYF
TGTGCCAGCAGCCTCATCACAGGGAACTACGAGCAGTACTTC
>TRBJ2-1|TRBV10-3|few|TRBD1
CAISERGQGTSNEQFF
TGTGCCATCAGTGAGCGGGGACAGGGGACTTCCAATGAGCAGTTCTTC
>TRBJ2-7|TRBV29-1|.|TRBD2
CSVGTSGRDEQYF
TGCAGCGTTGGGACTAGCGGGAGAGACGAGCAGTACTTC
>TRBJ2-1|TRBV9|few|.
CASSAQQFFSSYNEQFF
TGTGCCAGCAGCGCACAACAGTTTTTCAGCTCCTACAATGAGCAGTTCTTC
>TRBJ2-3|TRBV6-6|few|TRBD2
CASSDQGTRARF
TGTGCCAGCAGTGACCAAGGGACTAGAGCTCGTTTT
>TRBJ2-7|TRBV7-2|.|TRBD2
CASSLVAGGTTNYEQYF
TGTGCCAGCAGCTTAGTTGCGGGGGGAACGACAAACTACGAGCAGTACTTC
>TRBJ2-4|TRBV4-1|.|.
CASSQVLRRETNIQYF
TGCGCCAGCAGCCAAGTTCTGCGGAGGGAAACAAACATTCAGTACTTC